The entry below gives a single T cell receptor (beta chain) sequence along with its context. The antigen is unknown. Allogeneic regulatory or mature dendritic cells were co-cultured for 5 days with CFSE-labeled sorted T cells at 1:10. The CDR3 spans 17 residues. V gave up 3 bases and J gave up 0 bases; unmatched junction bases: 5. The germline gives CDR1 LGHNA, CDR2 YNFKEQ. This entry comes from a study of regulatory dendritic cells for organ transplantation. Study results and limitations: Memory CD8+ clonal expansion seemed more limited with regulatory than mature dendritic cells.

The method was immunoSEQ multiplex PCR; TCRdb's version includes in-frame clones alone and lacks a portion of them. Among fewer than 20,000 clones, less than 80% were seen once, and the ten largest hold 2.5% to 4%. The clonotype comes from a human donor in good health. The chain couples TRBV4-2 to TRBJ2-6; the match to TRBD1 covers 7 bases. Sample: memory CD4+ T cells from blood cultured with regulatory dendritic cells. As to subset: CD45RO+ memory T cells. CDR3 loop: CASSHRQGSSGANVLTF. The CDR3 DNA reads as TGTGCCAGCAGCCACCGACAGGGTAGCTCTGGGGCCAACGTCCTGACTTTC.